These T cell receptor beta chains were read from a single sample in a study of T-cell reconstitution after alpha-beta-depleted transplantation in children. MiXCR, applied by TCRdb to the PCR reads, yields one record per CDR3 protein. This repertoire shows 200,000 to 250,000 distinct CDR3 sequences, under 9.5% found once; its top ten account for around 6.2%. Sequenced material: PBMCs from the stem cell graft donor, taken from the stem cell graft. The receptors originated from a human donor who donated a stem cell graft to a child with acute lymphoblastic leukemia. CDR3s include the opening cysteine and the closing phenylalanine or tryptophan. D genes are given only for firm matches. A clone size is listed for some rows: how often the clone was seen (once, few, many), or a class if it is expanded.

size	J	D	V	CDR3	DNA
many	TRBJ2-3	NA	TRBV20-1	CSASWLSTDTQYF	TGCAGTGCTAGTTGGTTGTCCACAGATACGCAGTATTTT
NA	TRBJ1-2	NA	TRBV11-2	CASSSGDFYGYTF	TGTGCCAGCAGCTCAGGGGATTTTTATGGCTACACCTTC
many	TRBJ1-3	NA	TRBV12-3/TRBV12-4	CASSLGSAGVGNTIYF	TGTGCCAGCAGTTTAGGCAGTGCGGGAGTCGGAAACACCATATATTTT
many	TRBJ2-7	TRBD1	TRBV5-4	CASSLGRGFEVYEQYF	TGTGCCAGCAGCTTGGGCAGGGGGTTTGAAGTCTACGAGCAGTACTTC
many	TRBJ2-3	TRBD2	TRBV30	CAWTLAVTDTQYF	TGTGCCTGGACACTAGCGGTCACAGATACGCAGTATTTT
many	TRBJ1-5	TRBD1	TRBV27	CASSLLSPGQGMFYQPQHF	TGTGCCAGCAGTTTATTATCCCCGGGACAGGGGATGTTCTATCAGCCCCAGCATTTT
few	TRBJ2-1	NA	TRBV7-2	CASSPGTVYYEQFF	TGTGCCAGCAGCCCAGGGACGGTCTACTATGAGCAGTTCTTC
many	TRBJ2-3	NA	TRBV7-9	CASSLALTEPSTDTQYF	TGTGCCAGCAGCTTAGCCCTAACGGAACCTAGCACAGATACGCAGTATTTT
few	TRBJ2-3	TRBD2	TRBV25-1	CASSESSGKQYF	TGTGCCAGCAGTGAGTCTAGCGGCAAGCAGTATTTT
many	TRBJ2-7	NA	TRBV28	CASRGGDSFGEQYF	TGTGCCAGCAGGGGGGGGGACAGTTTTGGGGAGCAGTACTTC
few	TRBJ1-3	NA	TRBV7-2	CASSRGRTSGNTIYF	TGTGCCAGCAGTCGAGGACGGACCTCTGGAAACACCATATATTTT
many	TRBJ1-6	NA	TRBV6-1	CASSEGASYLNSPLHF	TGTGCCAGCAGCGAAGGGGCATCCTATTTGAATTCACCCCTCCACTTT
many	TRBJ2-5	NA	TRBV4-1	CASSQDVGGRETQYF	TGCGCCAGCAGCCAAGACGTCGGGGGGCGAGAGACCCAGTACTTC
many	TRBJ2-2	NA	TRBV12-3/TRBV12-4	CASSYTNTGELFF	TGTGCCAGCAGTTACACGAACACCGGGGAGCTGTTTTTT
many	TRBJ2-5	NA	TRBV6-5	CASSYGFVGFASQETQYF	TGTGCCAGCAGTTACGGGTTTGTAGGGTTTGCCTCCCAAGAGACCCAGTACTTC
many	TRBJ2-3	NA	TRBV10-3	CAIKAGISTDTQYF	TGTGCCATCAAAGCAGGAATTAGCACAGATACGCAGTATTTT
few	TRBJ2-1	TRBD2	TRBV20-1	CSAPLGTTRNEQFF	TGCAGTGCTCCCTTGGGGACTACAAGGAATGAGCAGTTCTTC
few	TRBJ2-5	NA	TRBV20-1	CSARSGDRETQYF	TGCAGTGCTAGGTCAGGGGACCGGGAGACCCAGTACTTC
NA	TRBJ2-1	NA	TRBV12-3/TRBV12-4	CASSLGPVKFF	TGTGCCAGCAGTTTAGGACCGGTTAAGTTCTTC
NA	TRBJ2-7	NA	TRBV29-1	CSVEFGRGNEQYF	TGCAGCGTTGAGTTCGGCAGGGGCAACGAGCAGTACTTC
many	TRBJ1-1	NA	TRBV29-1	CSVGTSEAFF	TGCAGCGTTGGGACCTCCGAAGCTTTCTTT
NA	TRBJ2-1	NA	TRBV6-4	CASSEFFSRPGHEQFF	TGTGCCAGCAGTGAATTTTTTTCTAGGCCGGGGCATGAGCAGTTCTTC
many	TRBJ2-3	NA	TRBV3-1	CASSQGADTQYF	TGTGCCAGCAGCCAAGGGGCAGATACGCAGTATTTT
few	TRBJ2-7	NA	TRBV6-5	CASTSGSSYEQYF	TGTGCCAGCACCTCTGGGAGCTCCTACGAGCAGTACTTC
NA	TRBJ2-7	NA	TRBV29-1	CSVDLFGTQGAYEQYF	TGCAGCGTTGATCTTTTCGGGACACAGGGAGCCTACGAGCAGTACTTC
NA	TRBJ1-1	NA	TRBV19	CASQARPPQNTEAFF	TGTGCCAGTCAGGCTCGCCCTCCACAAAACACTGAAGCTTTCTTT
few	TRBJ2-7	TRBD1	TRBV5-6	CASSWGQAATGEQYF	TGTGCCAGCAGTTGGGGACAGGCGGCTACGGGGGAGCAGTACTTC
many	TRBJ1-2	TRBD1	TRBV7-9	CASSLGGTAYGYTF	TGTGCCAGCAGCTTAGGAGGGACAGCCTATGGCTACACCTTC
NA	TRBJ2-3	NA	TRBV9	CASSFRDSSPGTQYF	TGTGCCAGCAGCTTCCGGGACTCTTCCCCAGGGACGCAGTATTTT
many	TRBJ1-2	NA	TRBV5-1	CASSLTQGSVGYTF	TGCGCCAGCAGCTTGACCCAGGGTTCGGTTGGCTACACCTTC
NA	TRBJ2-5	TRBD1	TRBV3-1	CASSHGDRDRETQYF	TGTGCCAGCAGCCACGGGGACAGGGACCGAGAGACCCAGTACTTC
NA	TRBJ1-2	TRBD1	TRBV5-1	CASSLGQGAGHGYTF	TGCGCCAGCAGCTTGGGTCAGGGGGCAGGTCATGGCTACACCTTC
many	TRBJ2-2	NA	TRBV27	CASSFWRSGELFF	TGTGCCAGCAGTTTTTGGAGGTCCGGGGAGCTGTTTTTT
few	TRBJ1-6	NA	TRBV18	CASSQEGPGLHF	TGTGCCAGCTCACAGGAGGGGCCAGGACTCCACTTT
many	TRBJ2-2	NA	TRBV5-1	CASQPRDTTGELFF	TGCGCCAGCCAACCCCGGGACACCACCGGGGAGCTGTTTTTT
NA	TRBJ2-1	NA	TRBV5-1	CASSLYSPDNGNEQFF	TGCGCCAGCAGCTTGTACAGCCCCGATAACGGCAATGAGCAGTTCTTC
NA	TRBJ1-2	TRBD1	TRBV12-3/TRBV12-4	CASSLGGLRTGYGYTF	TGTGCCAGCAGTTTAGGAGGGCTCCGGACAGGGTATGGCTACACCTTC
NA	TRBJ2-3	NA	TRBV2	CASSSQRAYTDTQYF	TGTGCCAGCAGCTCCCAGCGGGCCTACACAGATACGCAGTATTTT
many	TRBJ2-5	TRBD1	TRBV7-8	CASLPGQGEETQYF	TGTGCCAGCCTGCCAGGACAGGGAGAGGAGACCCAGTACTTC
NA	TRBJ1-5	NA	TRBV7-2	CASGPGEYQPQHF	TGTGCCAGCGGTCCGGGGGAGTATCAGCCCCAGCATTTT
few	TRBJ2-3	NA	TRBV29-1	CSVGRGVGTDTQYF	TGCAGCGTCGGGCGCGGTGTGGGCACAGATACGCAGTATTTT